The clone carrying this T cell receptor beta chain was seen repeatedly, ten times or more. The antigen remains undetermined. V lost 4 bases and J 1 base, leaving 15 bases between the germline ends. CDR1 is SGHDT and CDR2 is YYEEEE in the germline V gene. The CDR3 loop spans 16 amino acids. This sample is drawn from a study of T cell repertoires in cytomegalovirus infection. TCRdb re-called the reads through MiXCR, storing one row per CDR3 protein. The sample holds about 310,000 distinct CDR3 sequences, 25% seen once. The sample here was cultured PBMCs, taken from culture after CMV antigen stimulation. This sequence joins TRBV5-6 and TRBJ1-5, with D uncertain. The receptor comes from a human donor in good health (CMV status not recorded). Some clones in this sample may be carry-over from other donors' samples. The chain's CDR3 is CASSNWGFTSNQPQHF. For the CDR3, the DNA is TGTGCCAGCAGCAATTGGGGTTTTACGAGCAATCAGCCCCAGCATTTT.